This T cell receptor (beta chain) was profiled in a study of cytomegalovirus exposure and HLA in healthy donors. The CDR3 sequence is 15 residues long. V lost 1 base to trimming and J lost 4 bases, with 11 bases between them. Germline V CDR1 and CDR2: KGHSY, FQNENV. The PCR contained 60 Vbeta and 13 Jbeta primers. The method was immunoSEQ multiplex PCR; TCRdb's version includes in-frame clones alone and lacks a portion of them. The data hold approximately 110,000 clones, with about 81% observed a single time. The clonotype comes from a woman between 25 and 40 years old in good health and CMV-seronegative. The rearrangement uses TRBV16 and TRBJ2-1; D is unclear. The source material was PBMCs. The CDR3 DNA reads TGTGCCAGCAGCCAATATTTAACAGATTACAATGAGCAGTTCTTC. Its protein product is CASSQYLTDYNEQFF.